The entry below gives a single T cell receptor beta chain sequence along with its context. The source of the sample is a study of blood T cell repertoires in COVID-19. Study-wide context: Spain, Italy and the United States supplied samples that represented acute and convalescent COVID-19. PBMCs, B-cell-depleted T cells, or T cells were the source of the cDNA or gDNA that made up the material.

Trimming took 3 bases from V and 2 from J, leaving 7 bases between them. Germline assignment: CDR1 MNHNS and CDR2 SASEGT. The CDR3 spans 13 residues. Source study methods: Amplification of reference gene primers was used by the study to estimate nucleated cell counts. The data were produced by immunoSEQ multiplex PCR, yet TCRdb's version contains in-frame clones alone and is incomplete. V, J and clone size reflect that table, while D and trimming were determined from the DNA. The table lists about 83,000 clones, around 84% of them singletons. This TCR was sampled from a woman older than 75 in a cohort sampled during active or convalescent COVID-19. Sequencing input: peripheral blood. This chain uses TRBV6-1 with TRBJ2-5; D is uncertain. The CDR3 nucleotides read TGTGCCAGCAGTGATTTCACACAAGAGACCCAGTACTTC. Translating it yields CASSDFTQETQYF.